This T cell receptor beta chain emerged from a study of spatial heterogeneity in lung cancer. Study conclusions and caveats: The number of expanded tumor alpha and beta chains correlated with mutation number.

Time point in this sample: sample taken at primary tumor resection. Tumor, nontumor lung or frozen PBMC supplied whole RNA that was sequenced unsorted. A single record per CDR3 protein comes from TCRdb applying MiXCR to the 5' RACE reads. Of more than 2,500 distinct CDR3 sequences in the sample, around 48% were seen once. Germline CDR1 and CDR2: KGHDR and SFDVKD. Trimming cost V 3 bases and J 2 bases; bases outside gene matches: 9. The CDR3 length is 16 residues. Of note for this clonotype: Its antigen is unknown.

This TCR derives from a male donor with early-stage non-small cell lung cancer. The V and J genes are TRBV24-1 and TRBJ2-7; 7 bases agree with TRBD1. Sequenced here: lung tumor tissue, sampled at surgery. The CDR3 DNA reads as TGTGCCACCAGTGATACAAGACAGGGATCTGCCTACGAGCAGTACTTC. Protein: CATSDTRQGSAYEQYF.